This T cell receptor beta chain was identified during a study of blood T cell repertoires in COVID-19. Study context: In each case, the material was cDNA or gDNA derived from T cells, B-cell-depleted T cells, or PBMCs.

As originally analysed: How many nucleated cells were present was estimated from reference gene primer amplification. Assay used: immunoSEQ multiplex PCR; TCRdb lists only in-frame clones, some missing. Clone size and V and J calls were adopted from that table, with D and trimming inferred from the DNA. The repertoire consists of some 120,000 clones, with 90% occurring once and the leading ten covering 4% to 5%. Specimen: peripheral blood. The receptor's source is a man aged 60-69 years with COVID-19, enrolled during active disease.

CDR3 loop: CATSGNGRGSYNEQFF. The CDR3 DNA follows: TGTGCCACCAGTGGTAATGGGAGGGGTTCCTACAATGAGCAGTTCTTC. The chain employs TRBV24-1 and TRBJ2-1; 7 positions match TRBD2. From germline, CDR1 is KGHDR and CDR2 SFDVKD. The J segment lost 1 base and the V segment lost 5 bases, leaving 7 bases of the junction unmatched. This CDR3 contains 16 residues.